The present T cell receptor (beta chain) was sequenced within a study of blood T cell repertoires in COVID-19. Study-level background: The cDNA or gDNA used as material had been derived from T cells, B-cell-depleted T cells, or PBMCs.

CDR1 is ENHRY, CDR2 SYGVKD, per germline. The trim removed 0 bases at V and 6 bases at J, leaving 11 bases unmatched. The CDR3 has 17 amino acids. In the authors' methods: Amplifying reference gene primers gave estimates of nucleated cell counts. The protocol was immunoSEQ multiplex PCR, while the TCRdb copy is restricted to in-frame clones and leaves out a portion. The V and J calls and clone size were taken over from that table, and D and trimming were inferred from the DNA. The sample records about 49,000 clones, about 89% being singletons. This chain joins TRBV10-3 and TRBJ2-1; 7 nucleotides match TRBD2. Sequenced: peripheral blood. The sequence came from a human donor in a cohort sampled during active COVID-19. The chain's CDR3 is CAISESMGGLSGNEQFF. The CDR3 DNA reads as TGTGCCATCAGTGAGTCGATGGGAGGGCTTTCGGGCAATGAGCAGTTCTTC.